This T cell receptor beta chain was retrieved from a study of cytomegalovirus exposure and HLA in healthy donors. General observations from the study: Within an earlier analysis, most TCR beta V segments proved productive either about 90% or about 30% of the time.

A word on this clone: Its antigen is not identified.

The PCR was carried out with 60 Vbeta primers and 13 Jbeta primers. TCRdb's copy holds only in-frame clones and misses some; the assay was immunoSEQ multiplex PCR. The sample carries about 140,000 clones, about 78% recorded once. V shed 2 bases and J 6 bases; nucleotides not matched to a gene: 4. The CDR3 has 13 residues. Germline values: CDR1 MNHNS, CDR2 SASEGT. The specimen was PBMCs. This clonotype was obtained from a male donor in good health and CMV-seronegative. The rearrangement links TRBV6-1 to TRBJ2-7; 7 bases align to TRBD1. The CDR3 loop is CASSENRDSEQYF. The CDR3 DNA reads as TGTGCCAGCAGTGAAAACAGGGACAGCGAGCAGTACTTC.